Sequencing of this T cell receptor beta chain was carried out in a study of beta chain features in type 1 diabetes. The investigators reverse transcribed all of the isolated RNA, so they sequenced expressed TCRB transcripts. The data were produced by immunoSEQ multiplex PCR, yet TCRdb's version contains in-frame clones alone and is incomplete. The data contain 200,000 to 250,000 clones, about a tenth of them singletons. V gave up 4 bases and J gave up 9 bases; unmatched junction bases: 11. Germline CDR1 and CDR2: ENHRY and SYGVKD. The CDR3 is made up of 15 amino acids. The rearrangement joins TRBV10-3 to TRBJ2-1; 8 bases are shared with TRBD2. The sequence was collected from a man between 18 and 29 years old in good health. Input material: central memory CD4+ T cells from blood. The CDR3 nucleotides are TGTGCCATCAGTGGTGTGAGCGGGAGTGGGGGTGAGCAGTTCTTC. It is translated as CAISGVSGSGGEQFF.